The entry below describes one T cell receptor beta chain. The data are from a study of blood T cell repertoires in COVID-19. Overall study context: PBMCs, B-cell-depleted T cells, or T cells were the source of the cDNA or gDNA that made up the material.

Produced via immunoSEQ multiplex PCR; TCRdb's table is partial and in-frame only. The sample shows approximately 110,000 clones, approximately 69% of them seen only once. Germline CDR1 and CDR2: LGHNA and YSLEER. V was cut by 2 bases and J by 8 bases, with 12 bases left in between. The CDR3 spans 13 residues. The rearrangement uses TRBV4-3 and TRBJ1-2; the D gene is possibly TRBD1 (6 bases). Source material: peripheral blood. This receptor was identified in an elderly man with acute or convalescent COVID-19. CDR3 nucleotides: TGCGCCAGCAGCCAAAGATTAGGACAGGGCTACACCTTC. Translating it yields CASSQRLGQGYTF.